Given below is one T cell receptor beta chain in context. Its matching antigen is unknown. The V end lost 1 base, the J end lost 4 bases, and 11 bases lay between the germline ends. The germline V gene encodes CDR1 SGHTA and CDR2 FQGNSA. The CDR3 contains 15 residues. The data belong to a study of shared clonotypes between healthy human individuals. Broader study findings: Sampling was confined to blood; repertoires within tissues likely differ.

Data came from immunoSEQ multiplex PCR; TCRdb stores just in-frame clones and leaves some out. The data hold 950,000 to 1,100,000 clones, with under 80% observed a single time. Sequencing input: memory CD4+ T cells sorted from blood. As for subset: CD45RA-negative fraction. V gene TRBV7-2 combines with J gene TRBJ1-5; D remains ambiguous. This TCR came from a man between 18 and 29 years old in good health. The DNA for the CDR3 is TGTGCCAGCAGCTTAGTCGTCGTCTCGAATCAGCCCCAGCATTTT. Its translation: CASSLVVVSNQPQHF.